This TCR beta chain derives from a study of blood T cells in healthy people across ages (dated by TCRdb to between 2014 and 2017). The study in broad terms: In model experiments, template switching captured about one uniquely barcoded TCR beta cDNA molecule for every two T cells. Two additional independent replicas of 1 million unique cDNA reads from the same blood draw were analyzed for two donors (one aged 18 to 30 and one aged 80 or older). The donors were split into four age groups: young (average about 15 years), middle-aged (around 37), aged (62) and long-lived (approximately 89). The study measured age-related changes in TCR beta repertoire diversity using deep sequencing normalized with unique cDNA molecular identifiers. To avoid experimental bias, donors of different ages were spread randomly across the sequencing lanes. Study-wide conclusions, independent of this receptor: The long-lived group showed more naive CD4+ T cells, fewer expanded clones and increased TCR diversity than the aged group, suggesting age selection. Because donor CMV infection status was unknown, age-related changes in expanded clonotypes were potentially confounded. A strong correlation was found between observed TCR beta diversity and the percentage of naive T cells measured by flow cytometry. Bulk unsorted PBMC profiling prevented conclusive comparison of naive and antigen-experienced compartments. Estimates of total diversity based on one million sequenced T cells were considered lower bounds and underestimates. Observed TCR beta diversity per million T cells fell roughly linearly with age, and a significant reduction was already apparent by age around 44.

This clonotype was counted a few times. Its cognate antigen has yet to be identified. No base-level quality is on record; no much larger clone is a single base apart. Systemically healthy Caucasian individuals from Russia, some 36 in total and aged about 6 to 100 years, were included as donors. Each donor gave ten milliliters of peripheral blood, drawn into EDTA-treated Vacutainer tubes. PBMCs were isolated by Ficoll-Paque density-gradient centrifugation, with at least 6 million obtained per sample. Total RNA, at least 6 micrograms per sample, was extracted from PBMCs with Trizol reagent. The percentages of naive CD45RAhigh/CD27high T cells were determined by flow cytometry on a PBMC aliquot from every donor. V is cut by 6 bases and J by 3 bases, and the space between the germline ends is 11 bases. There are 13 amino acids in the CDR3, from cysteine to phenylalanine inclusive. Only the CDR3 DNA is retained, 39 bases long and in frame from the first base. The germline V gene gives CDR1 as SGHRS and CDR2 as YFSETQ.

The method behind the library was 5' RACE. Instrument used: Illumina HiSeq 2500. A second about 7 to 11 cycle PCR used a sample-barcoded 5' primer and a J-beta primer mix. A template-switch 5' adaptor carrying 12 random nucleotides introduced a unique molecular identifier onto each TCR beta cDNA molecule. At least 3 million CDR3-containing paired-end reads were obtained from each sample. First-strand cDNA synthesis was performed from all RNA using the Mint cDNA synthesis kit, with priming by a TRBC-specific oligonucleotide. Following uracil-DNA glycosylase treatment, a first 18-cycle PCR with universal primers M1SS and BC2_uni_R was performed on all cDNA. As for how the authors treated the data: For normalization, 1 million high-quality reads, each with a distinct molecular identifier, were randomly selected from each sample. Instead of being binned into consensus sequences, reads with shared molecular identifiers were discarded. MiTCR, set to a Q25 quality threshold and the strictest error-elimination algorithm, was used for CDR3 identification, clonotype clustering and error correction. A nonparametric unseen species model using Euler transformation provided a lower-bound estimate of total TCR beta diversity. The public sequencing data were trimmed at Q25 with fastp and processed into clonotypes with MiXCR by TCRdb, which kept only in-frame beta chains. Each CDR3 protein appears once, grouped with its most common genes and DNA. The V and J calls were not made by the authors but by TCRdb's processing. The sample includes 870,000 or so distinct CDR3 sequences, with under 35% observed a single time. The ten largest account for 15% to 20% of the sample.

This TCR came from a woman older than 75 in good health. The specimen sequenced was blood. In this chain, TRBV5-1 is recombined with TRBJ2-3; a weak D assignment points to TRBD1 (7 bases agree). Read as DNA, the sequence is TGCGCCAGCAAGGGGGGACAGACAGATACGCAGTATTTT. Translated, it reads CASKGGQTDTQYF. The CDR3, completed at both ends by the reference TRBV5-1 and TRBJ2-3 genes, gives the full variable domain KAGVTQTPRYLIKTRGQQVTLSCSPISGHRSVSWYQQTPGQGLQFLFEYFSETQRNKGNFPGRFSGRQFSNSRSEMNVSTLELGDSALYLCASKGGQTDTQYFGPGTRLTVL.